The sequence of this T cell receptor (beta chain) was determined in a study of beta chain features in type 1 diabetes. Study findings and constraints: Naive, central memory and Treg TCRB repertoires seemed to resemble each other more closely in patients than they did in healthy donors. Shorter templates might be favored by PCR, and equally so in patients and in controls. There was a moderate but significant shortening of TCRB CDR3s in all four CD4+ subsets of Type 1 diabetes patients.

Turning to this clone: Its antigen remains unknown.

With 6 bases clipped from V and 5 bases from J, the junction kept 3 bases outside the gene matches. The CDR3 is 13 residues long. Germline V gene data show CDR1 as SNHLY and CDR2 as FYNNEI. The whole isolated RNA underwent reverse transcription, so sequencing captured expressed TCRB transcripts. Assay: immunoSEQ multiplex PCR; the TCRdb copy retains only in-frame clones and omits some. This table holds over 15,000 clones, 55% to 70% found once. This sequence joins TRBV2 and TRBJ2-5, with 10 bases that match TRBD1. Input material: Tregs from blood. This receptor was obtained from a man in his thirties or forties with type 1 diabetes. CDR3: CASRRDRGETQYF. The CDR3 nucleotides read TGTGCCAGCAGAAGGGACAGGGGCGAGACCCAGTACTTC.